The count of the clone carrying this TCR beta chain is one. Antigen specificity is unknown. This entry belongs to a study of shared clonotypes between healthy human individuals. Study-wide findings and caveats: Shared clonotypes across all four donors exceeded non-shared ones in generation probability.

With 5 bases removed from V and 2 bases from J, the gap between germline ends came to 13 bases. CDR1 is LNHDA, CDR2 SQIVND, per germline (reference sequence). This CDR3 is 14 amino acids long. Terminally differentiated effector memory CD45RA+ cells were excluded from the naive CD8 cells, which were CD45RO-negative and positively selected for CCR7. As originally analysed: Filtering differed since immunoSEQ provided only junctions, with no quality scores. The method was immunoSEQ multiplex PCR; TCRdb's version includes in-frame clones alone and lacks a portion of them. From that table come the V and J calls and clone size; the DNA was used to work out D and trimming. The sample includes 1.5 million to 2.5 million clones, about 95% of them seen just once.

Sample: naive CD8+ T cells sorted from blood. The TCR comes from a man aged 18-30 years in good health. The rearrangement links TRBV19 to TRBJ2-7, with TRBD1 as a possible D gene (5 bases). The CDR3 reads CASSPRTLAYEQYF. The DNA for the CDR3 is TGTGCCAGTAGTCCCAGGACACTGGCCTACGAGCAGTACTTC.